This TCR beta chain was recovered during a study of beta chain features in type 1 diabetes (dated by TCRdb to 2017 to 2018). Concerning the study at large: Mean age, gender distribution, total cell number and subset yield did not differ between patients and healthy donors. A total of 100 million to 110 million sorted cells were examined across all samples, and a strong correlation was observed between cell number per subset and RNA yield. In the study, recently diagnosed type 1 diabetes patients and matched healthy donors were compared on the TCRB repertoires of their sorted circulating CD4+ T cell subsets. Naive and central memory subsets were obtained from all 30 or so donors, but regulatory and stem cell-like memory subsets were isolated from only 8 patients and 8 healthy donors. Summary of the overall study and its limitations: A moderate but significant shortening of TCRB CDR3 length was observed in type 1 diabetes patients in all four CD4+ subsets. Naive, central memory and regulatory TCRB repertoires appeared more similar among patients than among healthy donors. At VDJ recombination sites, patients with type 1 diabetes made fewer insertions and deleted more nucleotides, a pattern implying thymic rearrangement abnormalities. Because the HLA sub-analyses included only small numbers of individuals, any influence of HLA type on TCRB rearrangement was left unresolved. Shorter templates might have been favored by PCR, but patient and control samples were amplified and corrected together, so both groups would have been affected equally by any skew. Because cDNA was sequenced instead of genomic DNA, activated cells with high expression could be over-represented, although the groups did not differ in activation or CD3 levels.

CDR1 and CDR2, per the germline V gene, are SGHRS and YFSETQ. V lost 2 bases and J lost 6 bases, and the count of bases not matched to a germline gene is 4. Spanning cysteine to phenylalanine, the CDR3 consists of 15 amino acids. Left in the record is the CDR3 DNA by itself, 45 bases read in frame from the first base. With regard to this clone: Its antigen has not been determined. No per-base quality is available; no much larger clone lies one base away.

From each donor, a single peripheral blood sample of around 0.12 L on average was drawn into heparinised tubes. Using a panel that included CD45RO, CCR7, CD25, CD127, CD95 and CD27, naive, central memory, regulatory and stem cell-like memory CD4+ T cells were sorted on a BD FACSAria II. Every sorted population had a purity above 95%. PBMCs were separated immediately by Lymphoprep density gradient centrifugation and were stained directly, without being cultured. So that batch effects would be minimized, each experiment stained and sorted samples in pairs, pairing one healthy donor with one patient. The entire isolated RNA was reverse transcribed using the High Capacity cDNA Reverse Transcription Kit, and thus expressed TCRB transcripts were sequenced. Stem cell-like memory T cell samples underwent survey-depth immunoSEQ sequencing, averaging roughly 1 million total reads per sample. Sorted cells were lysed in RLT buffer and RNA was extracted with DNase-treated RNeasy Micro or Mini kits, depending on cell number. To prevent cross-contamination, every cell subset was processed on its own, while patient and healthy donor samples were processed together. The immunoSEQ multiplex PCR was used to amplify TCRB sequences from cDNA, yielding 87-bp fragments that span the CDR3 region. Amplicons were sequenced on the Illumina HiSeq platform. On the authors' methods: PCR bias was computationally corrected using synthetic template baselines, reads within Hamming distance 2 were collapsed, and singletons that could not be merged were discarded. Reads were aligned against IMGT to assign V, D and J genes, CDR3 length and insertions or deletions at six rearrangement sites. Within each subset, clonotype counts were normalized to the number of sorted cells before true diversity and Gini coefficients were calculated with the tcR R package. Repertoire sharing was quantified using the overlap coefficient calculated on TCRB nucleotide sequences. TCRdb holds this immuneACCESS table with in-frame rearrangements only. Some clones are missing; in checked studies, unresolved V genes explain under half, and the rest has no known cause. V and J calls and clone size are as listed in that table; D and trimming were resolved from the DNA. The sample table contains over 14,000 clones; only one count was recorded for around 69% of them. Of the sample, less than 0.35% is held by the ten largest clones.

The source of this sequence is a woman aged 18-29 years with type 1 diabetes. The rearranged segments are TRBV5-1 and TRBJ2-1; the central 11 bases match TRBD2. The material sequenced was stem cell memory CD4+ T cells from blood. The cell subset or site label corresponds to: stem cell-like memory CD4+ T cells. For the CDR3, the sequence is CASSLLAGAGNEQFF. The DNA reads as follows: TGCGCCAGCAGCTTACTAGCGGGAGCAGGCAATGAGCAGTTCTTC.